This TCR beta chain was profiled in a study of OX40 agonist ivuxolimab in advanced cancers. About the research overall: In this trial design, patients received ivuxolimab intravenously at 0.01 to 10 mg/kg every 2 weeks.

The method was immunoSEQ multiplex PCR; TCRdb's version includes in-frame clones alone and lacks a portion of them. Of about 55,000 clones detected, around three quarters appear once; the ten largest clones hold 6.3%. The germline V and J ends were trimmed by 4 bases and 2 bases, with 8 bases remaining between them. The germline V gene has CDR1 SEHNR and CDR2 FQNEAQ (reference sequence). This CDR3 has 13 amino acids. This clone was found once. Other DNA sequences in the same sample also yield this CDR3. The TCR comes from an adult with an advanced solid tumor such as melanoma, head and neck, liver or kidney cancer. Sample: CD4+ or CD8+ T cells sorted from blood, taken in a trial of the OX40 agonist ivuxolimab. This sequence joins TRBV7-9 and TRBJ1-1, with D possibly TRBD1 on 6 matching bases. Here the CDR3 reads CASSSQGNTEAFF. In DNA form, the CDR3 reads TGTGCCAGCAGCTCACAGGGTAACACTGAAGCTTTCTTT.